The rows below give T cell receptor beta chains drawn from one sample of a study of blood T cell repertoires in COVID-19. This table comes from immunoSEQ multiplex PCR, and its TCRdb copy is limited to in-frame clones, with some not included. The table has fewer than 300,000 clones, about 93% seen once. Sequencing input: PBMCs or T cells enriched from blood (not recorded which). These receptor sequences come from a woman aged 25-40 years who had recovered from COVID-19. Both conserved end residues are part of each CDR3. Each record gives: CDR3 DNA, CDR3 protein, clone size, J gene, D gene, V gene. A D gene is named only where the DNA matches it firmly. A row's size may be missing; if present it is once, few, many or a size class.

DNA: TGTGCCAGCAGTGAAGGAACTAGCGGGAGCGTCGGGGAGCTGTTTTTT
CDR3: CASSEGTSGSVGELFF
size: few
J: TRBJ2-2
D: TRBD2
V: TRBV6-4

DNA: TGTGCCAGTAGTACCTTTTCCGGGACATCTGGAAACACCATATATTTT
CDR3: CASSTFSGTSGNTIYF
size: NA
J: TRBJ1-3
D: NA
V: TRBV19

DNA: TGCAGCGTCTCGGGCAGGGGAAGCTTTGGAGCTTTCTTT
CDR3: CSVSGRGSFGAFF
size: NA
J: TRBJ1-1
D: NA
V: TRBV29-1

DNA: TGTGCCAGCTCACATGGACAGGGAAGCACAGATACGCAGTATTTT
CDR3: CASSHGQGSTDTQYF
size: NA
J: TRBJ2-3
D: TRBD1
V: TRBV18

DNA: TGCGCCAGCAGCAGGGACAGAGCTTATAGTGGAAACACCATATATTTT
CDR3: CASSRDRAYSGNTIYF
size: NA
J: TRBJ1-3
D: TRBD1
V: TRBV5-1

DNA: TGTGCCACCAGTAGGACAGGAGTCTCCTACGAGCAGTACTTC
CDR3: CATSRTGVSYEQYF
size: NA
J: TRBJ2-7
D: TRBD1
V: TRBV24-1

DNA: TGTGCCAGCAGCTCTTCAGGGTTGAACACCGGGGAGCTGTTTTTT
CDR3: CASSSSGLNTGELFF
size: NA
J: TRBJ2-2
D: NA
V: TRBV7-3

DNA: TGCGCCAGCAGCCAGGACGGACAGAAAAGTCAGCCCCAGCATTTT
CDR3: CASSQDGQKSQPQHF
size: once
J: TRBJ1-5
D: NA
V: TRBV4-1

DNA: TGTGCCAGCAGCTTAACTAGCGGGAGATACACCGGGGAGCTGTTTTTT
CDR3: CASSLTSGRYTGELFF
size: NA
J: TRBJ2-2
D: TRBD2
V: TRBV11-2

DNA: TGCAGCGCCCCGACAGGGCAAGAGACCCAGTACTTC
CDR3: CSAPTGQETQYF
size: NA
J: TRBJ2-5
D: TRBD1
V: TRBV29-1

DNA: TGTGCCAGCAGCGTAGACGACACCCAAGAGACCCAGTACTTC
CDR3: CASSVDDTQETQYF
size: NA
J: TRBJ2-5
D: NA
V: TRBV9

DNA: TGCAGCGTCCCAGGACTAGCGGGACCTTACAATGAGCAGTTCTTC
CDR3: CSVPGLAGPYNEQFF
size: NA
J: TRBJ2-1
D: TRBD2
V: TRBV29-1

DNA: TGTGCCAGCAGTCACGGACAGGGGGCTTCTAATGAAAAACTGTTTTTT
CDR3: CASSHGQGASNEKLFF
size: NA
J: TRBJ1-4
D: TRBD1
V: TRBV27

DNA: TGTGCCAGTCATACTGTTGGGGGGGGGACCTACGAGCAGTACTTC
CDR3: CASHTVGGGTYEQYF
size: NA
J: TRBJ2-7
D: TRBD2
V: TRBV28

DNA: TGTGCCAGCAGTTTAGGGACAGGGTACACCGGGGAGCTGTTTTTT
CDR3: CASSLGTGYTGELFF
size: NA
J: TRBJ2-2
D: TRBD1
V: TRBV27

DNA: TGTGCCAGTAGTATCCCAGGGTCGCACACCGGGGAGCTGTTTTTT
CDR3: CASSIPGSHTGELFF
size: NA
J: TRBJ2-2
D: NA
V: TRBV19

DNA: TGTGCCAGCAGCCCGGGACTCACCTACGAGCAGTACTTC
CDR3: CASSPGLTYEQYF
size: NA
J: TRBJ2-7
D: NA
V: TRBV28

DNA: TGTGCCAGCAAACCAGGGGGCCGCATCATGAACACTGAAGCTTTCTTT
CDR3: CASKPGGRIMNTEAFF
size: NA
J: TRBJ1-1
D: TRBD1
V: TRBV28

DNA: TGTGCCAGCAGCAACCTGGCAGAGACCCAGTACTTC
CDR3: CASSNLAETQYF
size: NA
J: TRBJ2-5
D: NA
V: TRBV7-6

DNA: TGTGCCAGCAGCTCGACCACTAGCGGGAGGGTTGAAGAGACCCAGTACTTC
CDR3: CASSSTTSGRVEETQYF
size: NA
J: TRBJ2-5
D: TRBD2
V: TRBV11-3

DNA: TGTGCCAGCAGCCTACGGGACAGGAGTCCCAATGGCTACACCTTC
CDR3: CASSLRDRSPNGYTF
size: NA
J: TRBJ1-2
D: TRBD1
V: TRBV14

DNA: TGTGCCAGTAGTATTTCTGTGACAGGGAAGTACAATGAGCAGTTCTTC
CDR3: CASSISVTGKYNEQFF
size: NA
J: TRBJ2-1
D: TRBD1
V: TRBV19

DNA: TGTGCCAGCAGTTTACATTCCGGGACAGGGAGCTACAATGAGCAGTTCTTC
CDR3: CASSLHSGTGSYNEQFF
size: NA
J: TRBJ2-1
D: TRBD1
V: TRBV28

DNA: TGTGCCAGCAGCCTATCCCTCACTAGAAATGAGCAGTTCTTC
CDR3: CASSLSLTRNEQFF
size: NA
J: TRBJ2-1
D: NA
V: TRBV5-6

DNA: TGTGCCAGCCCCACGGGGGGGACAGATACGCAGTATTTT
CDR3: CASPTGGTDTQYF
size: NA
J: TRBJ2-3
D: TRBD2
V: TRBV6-5

DNA: TGTGCCAGCAGCCAAGATGGGGCAGACACTGAAGCTTTCTTT
CDR3: CASSQDGADTEAFF
size: NA
J: TRBJ1-1
D: NA
V: TRBV4-2

DNA: TGTGCCACCAGTGATATGGACACCACCGGGGAGCTGTTTTTT
CDR3: CATSDMDTTGELFF
size: NA
J: TRBJ2-2
D: NA
V: TRBV24-1

DNA: TGTGCCAGCAGCTTCAGAGGACTAGCGGAACCCCTCCCCTACGAGCAGTACTTC
CDR3: CASSFRGLAEPLPYEQYF
size: NA
J: TRBJ2-7
D: TRBD2
V: TRBV7-2

DNA: TGTGCCAGCAGCCGACTAGCGGGAGGACGCGAGCAGTACTTC
CDR3: CASSRLAGGREQYF
size: NA
J: TRBJ2-7
D: TRBD2
V: TRBV7-3

DNA: TGCGCCAGCAGCCAAGATCTTGGCAGCTCTGGAAACACCATATATTTT
CDR3: CASSQDLGSSGNTIYF
size: NA
J: TRBJ1-3
D: NA
V: TRBV4-3

DNA: TGTGCCACCAGCCTCCGGCGACAGGCAACAGATACGCAGTATTTT
CDR3: CATSLRRQATDTQYF
size: NA
J: TRBJ2-3
D: NA
V: TRBV15

DNA: TGTGCCAGCAGGAGGGGGAATAGCAATCAGCCCCAGCATTTT
CDR3: CASRRGNSNQPQHF
size: NA
J: TRBJ1-5
D: NA
V: TRBV27

DNA: TGTGCCAGCAGCCCGCCCCGAGGACAGTCAATATCGCATGAGCAGTTCTTC
CDR3: CASSPPRGQSISHEQFF
size: NA
J: TRBJ2-1
D: NA
V: TRBV7-2

DNA: TGTGCCAGCAGCCAACAGGGGGAATCACCCCTCCACTTT
CDR3: CASSQQGESPLHF
size: few
J: TRBJ1-6
D: TRBD1
V: TRBV4-2

DNA: TGTGCCAGCAGCCGCGGAGGGTCGAACACCGGGGAGCTGTTTTTT
CDR3: CASSRGGSNTGELFF
size: NA
J: TRBJ2-2
D: NA
V: TRBV3-1/TRBV3-2

DNA: TGTGCCAGCAGTACCCCCGGGACTAGGAATGAGCAGTTCTTC
CDR3: CASSTPGTRNEQFF
size: NA
J: TRBJ2-1
D: TRBD2
V: TRBV27

DNA: TGTGCCAGCAGATCTGGACAGGGCCTCACAGATACGCAGTATTTT
CDR3: CASRSGQGLTDTQYF
size: NA
J: TRBJ2-3
D: TRBD1
V: TRBV7-2

DNA: TGTGCCAGCAGACAGACAGGGGCTGGGGCCAACGTCCTGACTTTC
CDR3: CASRQTGAGANVLTF
size: few
J: TRBJ2-6
D: TRBD1
V: TRBV27

DNA: TGTGCCAGCAGCTTAGGGGGAGACTACGAGCAGTACTTC
CDR3: CASSLGGDYEQYF
size: once
J: TRBJ2-7
D: NA
V: TRBV7-9

DNA: TGTGCCAGCGAACGGTGGGGGGGTGACACTGAAGCTTTCTTT
CDR3: CASERWGGDTEAFF
size: NA
J: TRBJ1-1
D: NA
V: TRBV6-5

DNA: TGCGCCAGCAGCAGAACCCAGGGTCTCAACACTGAAGCTTTCTTT
CDR3: CASSRTQGLNTEAFF
size: NA
J: TRBJ1-1
D: NA
V: TRBV5-1

DNA: TGTGCCAGCGTTCCCCAGGGGTTGAACACTGAAGCTTTCTTT
CDR3: CASVPQGLNTEAFF
size: NA
J: TRBJ1-1
D: NA
V: TRBV27

DNA: TGTGCCAGCAGTTTATCGAGGGTGGGGAGCAATCAGCCCCAGCATTTT
CDR3: CASSLSRVGSNQPQHF
size: NA
J: TRBJ1-5
D: NA
V: TRBV27

DNA: TGTGCCAGCAGCCCGGGACAGTCCTACAATGAGCAGTTCTTC
CDR3: CASSPGQSYNEQFF
size: NA
J: TRBJ2-1
D: TRBD1
V: TRBV7-3